The 15 T cell receptor beta chains listed next were all sequenced from one sample in a study of T cells in Graves' hyperthyroidism and ophthalmopathy. RNA transcripts yielded amplified TCR beta CDR3 regions. The HTBI primer set was used in a first-round RT-PCR of the TCR CDR3. MiXCR, run by TCRdb on the multiplex PCR reads, gives a single entry per CDR3 protein. The sample has some 740,000 distinct CDR3 sequences, 14% seen once. Input material: blood. These receptors were obtained from a woman aged 18-30 years with Graves' hyperthyroidism.

This sequence joins TRBV25-1 and TRBJ1-2, with D hard to call. CDR3 length: 14 residues. Germline V gene lookup returns CDR1 MGHDK and CDR2 SYGVNS. Between the trimmed V and J ends, which lost 5 bases and 1 base, there was a span of 11 bases. CDR3 sequence: CASSPGFFNYGYTF. The DNA for the CDR3 is TGTGCCAGCAGTCCGGGGTTTTTTAACTATGGCTACACCTTC.

This chain connects TRBV7-9 to TRBJ2-2, with TRBD2 matching over 10 bases. The CDR3 contains 15 residues. Germline trimming cut 6 bases from V and 6 bases from J; bases unmatched to any gene: 7. Germline CDR1 and CDR2: SEHNR and FQNEAQ (reference sequence). CDR3 DNA sequence: TGTGCCAGCAGGCCAGCGGGAGGGCCCTCCGGGGAGCTGTTTTTT. Translated, it gives CASRPAGGPSGELFF.

The V gene is TRBV28, the J gene TRBJ2-5, with 13 bases aligning to TRBD2. The ends lost 3 bases at V and 4 bases at J; junction bases unmatched: 14. Germline V gives CDR1 MDHEN, CDR2 SYDVKM. The CDR3 consists of 19 residues. Written as DNA, the CDR3 is TGTGCCAGCAGTTTTGGACTAGCGGGAGAAGCGAGTTCGGGAGAGACCCAGTACTTC. It specifies CASSFGLAGEASSGETQYF.

V and J are TRBV6-1 and TRBJ2-3; TRBD2 matches 10 bases. The CDR3 has 15 amino acids. Germline CDR1 reads MNHNS; CDR2 reads SASEGT. With V trimmed by 6 bases and J by 4 bases, 7 bases remained unmatched. CDR3 DNA: TGTGCCAGCAGCCTAGCGGGAGTCGCGTCAGATACGCAGTATTTT. The encoded protein is CASSLAGVASDTQYF.

This clonotype was recorded at least ten times. The chain joins TRBV20-1 to TRBJ2-3; 8 bases fit TRBD2. V shed 4 bases, J shed 6 bases, and the junction held 3 bases outside the gene matches. The germline V gene encodes CDR1 DFQATT and CDR2 SNEGSKA (reference sequence). There are 12 residues in the CDR3. The CDR3 DNA reads as TGCAGTGCTATCCAGCGGGAGGATACGCAGTATTTT. Translated, it gives CSAIQREDTQYF.

This clonotype showed up many times. The CDR3, as DNA: TGTGCCAGCAGCTTCTCCTTGACAGATACGCAGTATTTT. Amino acids: CASSFSLTDTQYF. This chain connects TRBV7-6 to TRBJ2-3; D call uncertain. CDR1 is SGHVS, CDR2 FNYEAQ, per germline. This CDR3 comprises 13 residues. With 3 bases removed from V and 3 bases from J, the gap between germline ends came to 7 bases.

This clonotype was recorded at least ten times. The V and J genes are TRBV10-1 and TRBJ1-2; D call uncertain. With 2 bases removed from V and 2 bases from J, the gap between germline ends came to 6 bases. The germline V gene encodes CDR1 WNHNN and CDR2 SYGVQD (reference sequence). This CDR3 is 13 amino acids long. The CDR3 coding sequence is TGCGCCAGCAGTGAGCGCCAGAACTATGGCTACACCTTC. It is translated as CASSERQNYGYTF.

The CDR3, as DNA: TGCGCCAGCAGCTTGAGGGCCCGAACAACGTACAATGAGCAGTTCTTC. Its protein product is CASSLRARTTYNEQFF. The V gene is TRBV5-1, the J gene TRBJ2-1; no firm D call. Germline CDR1 reads SGHRS; CDR2 reads YFSETQ. The V gene lost 1 base and the J gene lost 4 bases, with 15 bases spanning the gap. The CDR3 runs to 16 residues.

As concerns this clonotype: A much larger clone lies a single base off, so this may be a read error. The rearrangement links TRBV7-9 to TRBJ2-1; 16 bases are shared with TRBD2. From germline, CDR1 is SEHNR and CDR2 FQNEAQ (reference sequence). CDR3 length: 16 residues. J was trimmed by 12 bases and V by 5 bases; bases with no gene match: 10. This CDR3 reads CASSPSGTSGRVGQFF. As DNA, the CDR3 is TGTGCCAGCAGCCCCTCCGGGACTAGCGGGAGGGTGGGGCAGTTCTTC.

This chain connects TRBV11-2 to TRBJ2-7; D is perhaps TRBD1 or TRBD2 (5 bases each). This CDR3 spans 17 amino acids. V was cut by 5 bases and J by 2 bases, with 22 bases left in between. Germline V gene data show CDR1 as SGHAT and CDR2 as FQNNGV. CDR3 DNA sequence: TGTGCCAGCAGCACCAACCAACCCCGGGACGGACCCTACGAGCAGTACTTC. Protein: CASSTNQPRDGPYEQYF.

The table lists this clonotype with many counts. V is TRBV7-2 and J is TRBJ2-1; D gene ambiguous. This CDR3 comprises 13 residues. CDR1 and CDR2 from the germline V gene are SGHTA and FQGNSA. V lost 5 bases and J 8 bases, leaving 13 bases between the germline ends. As DNA, the CDR3 is TGTGCCAGCAGCCCCAGAGGAGCGCATGAGCAGTTCTTC. The encoded protein is CASSPRGAHEQFF.

This clonotype was seen only a few times. The chain joins TRBV3-1 to TRBJ2-5, with a weak D call TRBD2 (6 bases). This CDR3 spans 15 amino acids. Germline CDR1 LGHDT, CDR2 YNNKEL (reference sequence). V was pared by 4 bases and J by 7 bases, with 19 bases between. CDR3 sequence (DNA): TGTGCCAGCAGCCCCCCCCCCGGGGGAGGAGGGACCCAGTACTTC. This codes for CASSPPPGGGGTQYF.

This clonotype was seen ten or more times. The gene calls are TRBV5-1 and TRBJ2-1, with D perhaps matching TRBD1 (6 bases). Trimming cost V 0 bases and J 4 bases, with 11 bases left between them. The germline V gene has CDR1 SGHRS and CDR2 YFSETQ. The CDR3 covers 15 residues. The CDR3 region is CASSLEVRGYNEQFF. CDR3 DNA sequence: TGCGCCAGCAGCTTGGAAGTTAGGGGGTACAATGAGCAGTTCTTC.

This clonotype appeared many times. The V gene is TRBV7-9, the J gene TRBJ2-3, with D uncertain. The V and J ends lost 5 bases and 6 bases respectively, with 9 bases between them. From germline, CDR1 is SEHNR and CDR2 FQNEAQ (reference sequence). The CDR3 spans 12 residues. The CDR3 is CASSRSSDTQYF. In DNA, the CDR3 is TGTGCCAGCAGCCGGAGTAGCGATACGCAGTATTTT.

There are a few counts of this clonotype. The chain employs TRBV2 and TRBJ1-6; TRBD1 matches at 9 bases. Germline trimming cut 7 bases from V and 7 bases from J; bases unmatched to any gene: 5. Per germline, CDR1 SNHLY and CDR2 FYNNEI. The length of the CDR3 is 14 residues. The CDR3 here is CASILGQGNSPLHF. The CDR3, as DNA: TGTGCCAGCATCCTCGGACAGGGGAATTCACCCCTCCACTTT.